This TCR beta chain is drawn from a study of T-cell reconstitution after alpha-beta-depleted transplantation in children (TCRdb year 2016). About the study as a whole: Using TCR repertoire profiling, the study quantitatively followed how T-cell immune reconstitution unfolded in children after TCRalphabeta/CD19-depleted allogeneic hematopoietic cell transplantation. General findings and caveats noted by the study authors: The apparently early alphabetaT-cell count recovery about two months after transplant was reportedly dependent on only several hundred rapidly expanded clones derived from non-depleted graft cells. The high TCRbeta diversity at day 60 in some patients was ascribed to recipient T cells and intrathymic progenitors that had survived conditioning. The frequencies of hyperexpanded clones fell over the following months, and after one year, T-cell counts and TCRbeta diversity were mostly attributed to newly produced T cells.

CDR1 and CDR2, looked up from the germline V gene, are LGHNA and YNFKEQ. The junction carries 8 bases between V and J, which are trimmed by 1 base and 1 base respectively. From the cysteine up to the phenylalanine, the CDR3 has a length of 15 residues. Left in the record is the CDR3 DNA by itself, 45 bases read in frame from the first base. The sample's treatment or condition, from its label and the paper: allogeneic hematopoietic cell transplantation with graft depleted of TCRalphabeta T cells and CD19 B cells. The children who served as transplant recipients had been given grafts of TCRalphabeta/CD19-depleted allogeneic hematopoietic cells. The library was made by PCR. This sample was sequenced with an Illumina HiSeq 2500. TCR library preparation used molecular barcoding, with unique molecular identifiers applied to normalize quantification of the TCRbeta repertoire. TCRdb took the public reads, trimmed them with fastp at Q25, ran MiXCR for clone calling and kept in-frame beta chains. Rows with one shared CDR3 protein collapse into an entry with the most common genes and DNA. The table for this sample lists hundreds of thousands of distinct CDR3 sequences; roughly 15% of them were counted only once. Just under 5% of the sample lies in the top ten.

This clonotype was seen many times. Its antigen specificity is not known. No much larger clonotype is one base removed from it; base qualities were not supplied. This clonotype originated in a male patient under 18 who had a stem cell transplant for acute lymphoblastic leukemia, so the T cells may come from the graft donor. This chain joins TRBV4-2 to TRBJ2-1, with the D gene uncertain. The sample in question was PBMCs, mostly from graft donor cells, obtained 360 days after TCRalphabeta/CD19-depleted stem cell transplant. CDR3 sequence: CASSQVTVSYNEQFF. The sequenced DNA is TGTGCCAGCAGCCAAGTTACGGTGTCCTACAATGAGCAGTTCTTC.